The clone carrying this T cell receptor beta chain was seen just once. These data are taken from a study of T-cell memory formation after mild COVID-19. The V and J ends lost 3 bases and 3 bases respectively, with 11 bases between them. This CDR3 has 14 amino acids. TCRdb called the 5' RACE reads again in MiXCR, with one record for every CDR3 protein. Of about 140,000 distinct CDR3 sequences listed, roughly 19% are singletons. This receptor was taken from an adult woman who had mild COVID-19 (a few samples of this study predate the infection). Cell type and time point are not known. This chain joins TRBV12-3 or TRBV12-4 and TRBJ1-1; no clear D gene. Input material: PBMCs or a T cell subset sorted from them (not recorded which). The CDR3 protein is CASSLGKRYTEAFF. CDR3 DNA: TGTGCCAGCAGTTTGGGCAAAAGGTACACTGAAGCTTTCTTT.